The clone carrying this TCR beta chain was detected many times. For repertoire sequencing, the TCR beta CDR3 regions were amplified from RNA transcripts. An opening RT-PCR round employed HTBI primers and preceded a second-round multiplex PCR. TCRdb used MiXCR to reprocess the multiplex PCR reads, holding one entry per CDR3 protein. Of 600,000 to 650,000 distinct CDR3 sequences in the sample, around a fifth were seen once. These data belong to a study of Graves' ophthalmopathy and Graves' hyperthyroidism. Germline V gene data show CDR1 as SGHAT and CDR2 as FQNNGV. The CDR3 runs 14 residues. V lost 5 bases, J lost 8 bases, and 19 bases lay in between.

The V gene is TRBV11-2, the J gene TRBJ2-7; D may be TRBD1 or TRBD2 (6 bases each). This sequence was found in a woman aged 18-29 years with stable Graves' hyperthyroidism. Some clones in this sample may be carry-over from other donors' samples. Specimen: peripheral blood. The CDR3 coding sequence is TGTGCCAGCAGCCCACGTCCGAGGGGGGCCCAGCAGTACTTC. Its protein product is CASSPRPRGAQQYF.